A selection of T cell receptor beta chains follows, all from one sample in a study of monozygotic twins with inflammatory bowel disease. TCRdb reworked the 5' RACE reads into one entry per CDR3 protein, no DNA. The table lists about 210,000 distinct CDR3 sequences. Sample: blood. These TCRs come from a human donor with ulcerative colitis or Crohn's disease, or a healthy co-twin of an affected twin (not recorded which). CDR3s include the opening cysteine and the closing phenylalanine or tryptophan.

cdr3_aa j_call v_call
CATRLGGADTQYF TRBJ2-3 TRBV24-1
CASSHRASGSQETQYF TRBJ2-5 TRBV3-1
CAISELDSEQFF TRBJ2-1 TRBV10-3
CASSFNLHEEQYF TRBJ2-7 TRBV5-1
CASSPGQGAEAFF TRBJ1-1 TRBV25-1
CASSQEWTPNQPQHF TRBJ1-5 TRBV4-3
CASSAHSHGAYEQYF TRBJ2-7 TRBV6-1
CASSGTENIQYF TRBJ2-4 TRBV9
CASSKGFDEQYF TRBJ2-7 TRBV12-3/TRBV12-4
CASSLDGKSMEPQHF TRBJ1-5 TRBV5-1
CSVLLGKTEAFF TRBJ1-1 TRBV29-1
CASSRVTGGVAEKLFF TRBJ1-4 TRBV5-1
CASSPGQGDGYTF TRBJ1-2 TRBV18
CASRSLGQGSYGYTF TRBJ1-2 TRBV6-1
CASSWDDGGATEVDTQYF TRBJ2-3 TRBV5-1
CSAERESYEQYF TRBJ2-7 TRBV20-1
CSGAHEGTQYF TRBJ2-5 TRBV20-1
CASSLMDRGGLRYF TRBJ2-5 TRBV7-2
CSGCGLGRDNEQFF TRBJ2-1 TRBV29-1
CASSLKSGGVKLYEQFF TRBJ2-1 TRBV7-9
CSATGLAGGIDAIQYF TRBJ2-4 TRBV20-1
CASSRERGYLNEQYF TRBJ2-7 TRBV4-1
CASSSGQVASSYNEQFF TRBJ2-1 TRBV12-3/TRBV12-4
CAWSVEAAYGYTF TRBJ1-2 TRBV30
CASSLKGSLKDTQYF TRBJ2-3 TRBV4-3
CASSPVRGTDTQYF TRBJ2-3 TRBV4-1
CASSLRDSNYGYTF TRBJ1-2 TRBV5-1
CASSLATGSGTQYF TRBJ2-5 TRBV5-1
CASSFRKVGNQPQHF TRBJ1-5 TRBV5-6
CASSGRQEQFF TRBJ2-1 TRBV6-1
CASSLGDNTIYF TRBJ1-3 TRBV12-3/TRBV12-4
CAWSSGGVSNEQFF TRBJ2-1 TRBV30
CASSRTGPLQPQHF TRBJ1-5 TRBV6-1
CSARFQTGANVLTF TRBJ2-6 TRBV20-1
CASSFGQENTEAFF TRBJ1-1 TRBV11-1
CASSTRPGLAGSSYEQYF TRBJ2-7 TRBV28
CASSEGTGQGASGSKSYNEQFF TRBJ2-1 TRBV4-2